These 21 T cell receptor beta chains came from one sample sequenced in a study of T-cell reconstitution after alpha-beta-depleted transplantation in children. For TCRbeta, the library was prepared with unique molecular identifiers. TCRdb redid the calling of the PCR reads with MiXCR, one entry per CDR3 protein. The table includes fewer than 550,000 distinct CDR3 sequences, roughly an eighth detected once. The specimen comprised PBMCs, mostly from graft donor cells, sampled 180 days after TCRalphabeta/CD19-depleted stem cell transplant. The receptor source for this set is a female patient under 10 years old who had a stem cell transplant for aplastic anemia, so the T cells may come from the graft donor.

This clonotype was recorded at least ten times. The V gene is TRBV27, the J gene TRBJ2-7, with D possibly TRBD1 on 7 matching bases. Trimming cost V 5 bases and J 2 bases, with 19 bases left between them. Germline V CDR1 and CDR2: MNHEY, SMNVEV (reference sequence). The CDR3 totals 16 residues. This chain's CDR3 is CASSPKGPGGTYEQYF. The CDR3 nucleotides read TGTGCCAGCAGTCCAAAGGGGCCAGGGGGGACCTACGAGCAGTACTTC.

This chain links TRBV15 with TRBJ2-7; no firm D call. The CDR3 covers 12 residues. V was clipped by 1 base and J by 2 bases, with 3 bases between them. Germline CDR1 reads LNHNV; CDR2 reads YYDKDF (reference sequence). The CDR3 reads CATSRAAYEQYF. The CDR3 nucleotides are TGTGCCACCAGCAGAGCAGCCTACGAGCAGTACTTC.

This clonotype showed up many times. The CDR3 DNA sequence: TGTGCCAGCAGTTCGCCGGGACAGGGGGCGTGGGAGCAGTACTTC. This codes for CASSSPGQGAWEQYF. This chain joins TRBV12-3 or TRBV12-4 and TRBJ2-7, with 12 positions matching TRBD1. This CDR3 is 15 amino acids long. V dropped 4 bases and J dropped 7; count of bases not matched to a gene: 8.

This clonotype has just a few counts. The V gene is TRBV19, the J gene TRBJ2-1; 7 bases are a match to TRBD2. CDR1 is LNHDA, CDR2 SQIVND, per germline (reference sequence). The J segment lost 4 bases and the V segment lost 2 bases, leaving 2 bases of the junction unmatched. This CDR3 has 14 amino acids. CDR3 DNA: TGTGCCAGTAGTATAAAAGCGGGGTACAATGAGCAGTTCTTC. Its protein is CASSIKAGYNEQFF.

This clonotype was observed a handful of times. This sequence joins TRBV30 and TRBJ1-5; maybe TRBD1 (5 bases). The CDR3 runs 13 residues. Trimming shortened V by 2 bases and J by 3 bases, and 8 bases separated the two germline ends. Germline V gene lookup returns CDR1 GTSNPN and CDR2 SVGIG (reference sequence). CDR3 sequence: CAWSPGPNQPQHF. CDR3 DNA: TGTGCCTGGAGTCCAGGGCCCAATCAGCCCCAGCATTTT.

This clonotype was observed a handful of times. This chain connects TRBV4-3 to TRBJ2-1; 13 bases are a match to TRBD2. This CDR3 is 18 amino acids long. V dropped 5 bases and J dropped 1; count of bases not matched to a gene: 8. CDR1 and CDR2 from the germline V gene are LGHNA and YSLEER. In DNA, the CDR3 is TGCGCCAGCAGCGATAGGACTAGCGGGAGCGGGTCCTACAATGAGCAGTTCTTC. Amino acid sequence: CASSDRTSGSGSYNEQFF.

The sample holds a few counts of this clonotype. This CDR3 is CASSQTSGRNTGELFF. DNA for the CDR3: TGTGCCAGCAGCCAAACTAGCGGGAGGAATACCGGGGAGCTGTTTTTT. The V gene is TRBV7-2, the J gene TRBJ2-2; 12 bases are shared with TRBD2. Germline CDR1 SGHTA, CDR2 FQGNSA. The CDR3 runs 16 residues. V was clipped by 5 bases and J by 5 bases; unmatched bases: 6.

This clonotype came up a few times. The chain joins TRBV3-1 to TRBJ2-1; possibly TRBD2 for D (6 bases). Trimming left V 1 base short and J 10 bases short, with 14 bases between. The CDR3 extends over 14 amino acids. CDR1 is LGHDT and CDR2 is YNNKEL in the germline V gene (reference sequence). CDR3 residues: CASSQGRGAWEQFF. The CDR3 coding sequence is TGTGCCAGCAGCCAAGGGCGGGGAGCCTGGGAGCAGTTCTTC.

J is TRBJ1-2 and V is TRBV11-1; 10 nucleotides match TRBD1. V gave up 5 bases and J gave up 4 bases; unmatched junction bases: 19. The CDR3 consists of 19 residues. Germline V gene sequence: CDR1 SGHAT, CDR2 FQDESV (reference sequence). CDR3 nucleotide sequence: TGTGCCAGCAGCGGACATTTGTGGACTTGGGACAGGGGAGGCTATGGCTACACCTTC. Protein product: CASSGHLWTWDRGGYGYTF.

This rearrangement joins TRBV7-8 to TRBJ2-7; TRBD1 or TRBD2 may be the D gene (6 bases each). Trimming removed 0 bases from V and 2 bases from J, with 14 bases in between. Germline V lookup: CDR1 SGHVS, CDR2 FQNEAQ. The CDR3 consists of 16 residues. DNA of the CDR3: TGTGCCAGCAGCTTAGCGGGGGGACAACCGACCTACGAGCAGTACTTC. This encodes CASSLAGGQPTYEQYF.

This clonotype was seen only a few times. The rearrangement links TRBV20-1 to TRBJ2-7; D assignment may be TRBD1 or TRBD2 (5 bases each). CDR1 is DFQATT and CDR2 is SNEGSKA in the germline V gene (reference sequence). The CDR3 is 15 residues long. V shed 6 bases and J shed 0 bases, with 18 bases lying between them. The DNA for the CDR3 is TGCAGTGCCCGGGCCCAAGAGGGGACCTCCTACGAGCAGTACTTC. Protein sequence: CSARAQEGTSYEQYF.

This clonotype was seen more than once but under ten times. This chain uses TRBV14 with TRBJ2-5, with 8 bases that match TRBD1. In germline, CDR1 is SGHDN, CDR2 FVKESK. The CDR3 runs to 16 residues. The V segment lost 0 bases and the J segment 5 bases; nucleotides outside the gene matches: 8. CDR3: CASSQESWGQDETQYF. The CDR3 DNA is TGTGCCAGCAGCCAAGAAAGTTGGGGACAGGACGAGACCCAGTACTTC.

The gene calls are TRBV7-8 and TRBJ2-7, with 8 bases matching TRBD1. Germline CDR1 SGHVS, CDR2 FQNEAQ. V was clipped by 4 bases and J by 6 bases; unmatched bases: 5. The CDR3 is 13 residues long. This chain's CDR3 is CASSYDRGGEQYF. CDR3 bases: TGTGCCAGCAGCTACGACAGGGGAGGCGAGCAGTACTTC.

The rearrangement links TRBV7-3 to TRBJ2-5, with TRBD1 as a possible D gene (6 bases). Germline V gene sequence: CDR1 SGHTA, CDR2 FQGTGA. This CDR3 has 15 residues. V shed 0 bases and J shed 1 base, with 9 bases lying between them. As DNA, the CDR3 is TGTGCCAGCAGCTTAACAACAGGGCCCCAAGAGACCCAGTACTTC. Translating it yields CASSLTTGPQETQYF.

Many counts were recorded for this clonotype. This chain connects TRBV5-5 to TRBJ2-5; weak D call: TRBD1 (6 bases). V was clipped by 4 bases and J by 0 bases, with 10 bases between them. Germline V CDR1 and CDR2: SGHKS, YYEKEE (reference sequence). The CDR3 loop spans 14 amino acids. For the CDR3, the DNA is TGTGCCAGCAGCCAACGACAGGACCAAGAGACCCAGTACTTC. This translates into CASSQRQDQETQYF.

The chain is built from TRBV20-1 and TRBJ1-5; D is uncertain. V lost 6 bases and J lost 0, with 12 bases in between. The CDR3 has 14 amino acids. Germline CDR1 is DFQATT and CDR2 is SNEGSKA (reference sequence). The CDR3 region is CSARVGYSNQPQHF. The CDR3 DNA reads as TGCAGTGCCCGCGTCGGGTATAGCAATCAGCCCCAGCATTTT.

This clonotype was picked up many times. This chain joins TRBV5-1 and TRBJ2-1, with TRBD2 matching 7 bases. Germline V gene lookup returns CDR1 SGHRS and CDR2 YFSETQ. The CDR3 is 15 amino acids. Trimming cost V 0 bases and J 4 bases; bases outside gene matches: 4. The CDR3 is CASSLAAGAYNEQFF. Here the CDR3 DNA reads TGCGCCAGCAGCTTGGCGGCGGGAGCTTACAATGAGCAGTTCTTC.

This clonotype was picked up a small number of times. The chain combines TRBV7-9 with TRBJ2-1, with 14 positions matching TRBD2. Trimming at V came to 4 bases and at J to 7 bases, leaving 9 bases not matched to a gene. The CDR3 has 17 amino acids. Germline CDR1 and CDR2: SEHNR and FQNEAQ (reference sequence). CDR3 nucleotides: TGTGCCAGCAGCTCCCGGACTAGCGGGAGGACGCAGAATGAGCAGTTCTTC. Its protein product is CASSSRTSGRTQNEQFF.

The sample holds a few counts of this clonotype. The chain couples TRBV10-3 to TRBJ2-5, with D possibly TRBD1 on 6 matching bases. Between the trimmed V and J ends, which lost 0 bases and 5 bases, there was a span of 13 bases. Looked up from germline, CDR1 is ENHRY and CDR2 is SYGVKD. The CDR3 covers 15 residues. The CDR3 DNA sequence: TGTGCCATCAGTGAGTCGCAGGGGCGCTCGGAGACCCAGTACTTC. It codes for CAISESQGRSETQYF.

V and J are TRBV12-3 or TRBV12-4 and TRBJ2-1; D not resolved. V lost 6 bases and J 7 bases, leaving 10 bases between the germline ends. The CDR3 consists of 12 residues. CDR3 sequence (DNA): TGTGCCAGCAGGGTCCTGGGGAATGAGCAGTTCTTC. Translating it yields CASRVLGNEQFF.

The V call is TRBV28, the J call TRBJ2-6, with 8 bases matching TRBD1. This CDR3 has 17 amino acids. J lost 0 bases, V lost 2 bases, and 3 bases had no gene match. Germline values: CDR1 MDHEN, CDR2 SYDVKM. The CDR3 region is CASSLRQGNSGANVLTF. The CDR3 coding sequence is TGTGCCAGCAGTTTACGACAGGGGAACTCTGGGGCCAACGTCCTGACTTTC.